The table lists the clone carrying this T cell receptor beta chain with a count of one. The length of the CDR3 is 15 residues. The V segment lost 5 bases and the J segment 1 base; nucleotides outside the gene matches: 9. CDR1 is SQVTM, CDR2 ANQGSEA, per germline. In the original processing: Nucleated cell number was recorded as an estimate derived from reference gene primer amplification. TCRdb's copy holds only in-frame clones and misses some; the assay was immunoSEQ multiplex PCR. The V and J calls and the clone size are those of that table, but D and trimming were determined from the DNA. The sample consists of approximately 220,000 clones, approximately 88% of them appearing once. The data belong to a study of blood T cell repertoires in COVID-19. Whole-study context: The study drew acute and convalescent COVID-19 samples from the United States, Italy and Spain.

Sequenced sample: peripheral blood. The clonotype comes from a man in his forties with acute or convalescent COVID-19. This rearrangement joins TRBV29-1 to TRBJ1-1, with 8 bases lining up with TRBD1. CDR3 sequence reads: CSVRPQGAGNTEAFF. Written as DNA, the CDR3 is TGCAGCGTTCGACCGCAGGGGGCCGGGAACACTGAAGCTTTCTTT.